The clone carrying this T cell receptor (beta chain) was recorded many times. Its cognate antigen is unknown. The source of the sample is a study of neurological immune-mediated disorders. The study, taken as a whole, reports: HTLV-1-associated myelopathy displayed the greatest TCR clonal expansion, and multiple sclerosis exhibited the smallest, lower than that of healthy controls.

V was trimmed by 3 bases and J by 1 base, leaving 8 bases between them. CDR1 LNHDA and CDR2 SQIVND come from the germline V gene (reference sequence). The CDR3 contains 14 residues. Each TCR transcript was tagged with a 10-nucleotide random UMI during 5'RACE. TCRdb re-derived calls from the 5' RACE reads in MiXCR, one entry per CDR3 protein. This sample has 20,000 to 25,000 distinct CDR3 sequences, with roughly 6.2% found just once. The sorted libraries started from around 970,000 CD4+ or CD8+ T cells. This sequence was found in a man between 18 and 35 years old in good health. The sample was CD8+ T cells from blood. The V call is TRBV19, the J call TRBJ2-3; D remains unclear. CDR3 nucleotide sequence: TGTGCCAGTAGTATTGGGTGGGGCACAGATACGCAGTATTTT. Encoded protein: CASSIGWGTDTQYF.